This T cell receptor beta chain was identified in a study of blood T cell repertoires in COVID-19. Per the study methods: It was from reference gene primer amplification that nucleated cell counts were estimated. Some clones are missing from TCRdb's copy, which holds only in-frame ones; the method was immunoSEQ multiplex PCR. That table furnishes V, J and clone size, whereas the DNA furnished D and trimming. The sample has fewer than 250,000 clones; 88% are singletons. Turning to this clone: At the DNA level, this CDR3 is encoded by other sequences in the same sample as well.

V was cut by 1 base and J by 1 base, with 7 bases left in between. The CDR3 covers 14 residues. The V gene's germline CDR1 is KGHSH and CDR2 LQKENI. The sample comprised PBMCs or T cells enriched from blood (not recorded which). The chain combines TRBV18 with TRBJ1-1; perhaps TRBD1 as D (5 bases). This TCR was sampled from a woman aged 45-60 years with acute COVID-19. The CDR3 coding sequence is TGTGCCAGCTCACCACTCGGACAGAACACTGAAGCTTTCTTT. This encodes CASSPLGQNTEAFF. Combining the CDR3 with reference TRBV18 and TRBJ1-1 gives the whole variable domain NAGVMQNPRHLVRRRGQEARLRCSPMKGHSHVYWYRQLPEEGLKFMVYLQKENIIDESGMPKERFSAEFPKEGPSILRIQQVVRGDSAAYFCASSPLGQNTEAFFGQGTRLTVV.